This entry is about one TCR beta chain. The antigen remains undetermined. Every sample had approximately 97,000 of its TCR templates assayed. Clones were sequenced by immunoSEQ multiplex PCR, and TCRdb holds only the in-frame ones, with some missing. The data contain more than 70,000 clones, 95% of them singletons. The junction had 8 bases not matched to a gene; V was cut back by 5 bases and J by 4 bases. The CDR3 consists of 15 residues. Germline loops: CDR1 SGHAT, CDR2 FQNNGV. The data derive from a study of siplizumab effects on memory and regulatory T cells. Study results and caveats: Naive T cells looked more diverse than memory cells, and they looked like major contributors to the alloresponse. Some alloreactive sequences were traceable to unstimulated CD4+ memory cells, and siplizumab significantly reduced them. Tregs that proliferated in siplizumab cultures did not have their suppressive function confirmed.

The sample consisted of CD8+ T cells sorted from blood. The V call is TRBV11-2, the J call TRBJ2-7, with 10 bases matching TRBD2. The sequence was obtained from a human donor in good health. Here the CDR3 reads CASSPSSGSWYEQYF. The CDR3 nucleotides read TGTGCCAGCAGCCCTTCTAGCGGGAGTTGGTACGAGCAGTACTTC.